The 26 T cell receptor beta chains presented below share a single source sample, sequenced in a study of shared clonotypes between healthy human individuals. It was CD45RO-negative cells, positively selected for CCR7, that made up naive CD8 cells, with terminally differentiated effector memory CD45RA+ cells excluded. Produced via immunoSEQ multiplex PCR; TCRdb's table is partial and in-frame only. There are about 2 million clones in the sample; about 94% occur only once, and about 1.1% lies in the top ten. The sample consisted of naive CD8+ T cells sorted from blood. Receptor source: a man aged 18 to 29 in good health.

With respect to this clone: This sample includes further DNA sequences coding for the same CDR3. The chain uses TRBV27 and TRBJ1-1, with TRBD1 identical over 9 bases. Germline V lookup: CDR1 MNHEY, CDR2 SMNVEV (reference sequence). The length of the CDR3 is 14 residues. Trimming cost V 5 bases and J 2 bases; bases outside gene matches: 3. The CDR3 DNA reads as TGTGCCAGCAGTCCGGGACAGGGAAACACTGAAGCTTTCTTT. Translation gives CASSPGQGNTEAFF.

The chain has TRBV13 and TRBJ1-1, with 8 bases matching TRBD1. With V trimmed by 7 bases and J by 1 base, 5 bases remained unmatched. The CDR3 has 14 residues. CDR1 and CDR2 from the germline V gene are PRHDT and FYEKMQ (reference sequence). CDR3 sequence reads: CASTRDRPNTEAFF. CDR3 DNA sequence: TGTGCCAGCACCAGGGACAGGCCGAACACTGAAGCTTTCTTT.

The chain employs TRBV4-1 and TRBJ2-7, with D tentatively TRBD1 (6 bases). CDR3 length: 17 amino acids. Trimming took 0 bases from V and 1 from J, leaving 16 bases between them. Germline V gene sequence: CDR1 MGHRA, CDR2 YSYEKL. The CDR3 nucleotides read TGCGCCAGCAGCCAAGAAGCCGGGACATTAGTTTCCTACGAGCAGTACTTC. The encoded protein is CASSQEAGTLVSYEQYF.

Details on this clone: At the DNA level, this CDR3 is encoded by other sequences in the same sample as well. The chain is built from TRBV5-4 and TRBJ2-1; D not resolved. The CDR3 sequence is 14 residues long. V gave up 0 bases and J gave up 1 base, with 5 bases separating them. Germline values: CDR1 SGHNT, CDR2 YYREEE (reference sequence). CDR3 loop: CASSLGGSYNEQFF. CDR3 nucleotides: TGTGCCAGCAGCTTGGGCGGTTCCTACAATGAGCAGTTCTTC. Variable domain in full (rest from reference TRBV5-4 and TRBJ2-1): ETGVTQSPTHLIKTRGQQVTLRCSSQSGHNTVSWYQQALGQGPQFIFQYYREEENGRGNFPPRFSGLQFPNYSSELNVNALELDDSALYLCASSLGGSYNEQFFGPGTRLTVL.

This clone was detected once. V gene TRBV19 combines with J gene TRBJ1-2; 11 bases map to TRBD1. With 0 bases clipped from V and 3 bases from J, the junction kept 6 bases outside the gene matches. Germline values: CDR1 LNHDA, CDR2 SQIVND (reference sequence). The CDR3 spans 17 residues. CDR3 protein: CASSIETGTGGYYGYTF. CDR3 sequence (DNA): TGTGCCAGTAGTATAGAGACCGGGACAGGGGGATACTATGGCTACACCTTC. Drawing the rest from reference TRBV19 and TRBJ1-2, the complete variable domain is DGGITQSPKYLFRKEGQNVTLSCEQNLNHDAMYWYRQDPGQGLRLIYYSQIVNDFQKGDIAEGYSVSREKKESFPLTVTSAQKNPTAFYLCASSIETGTGGYYGYTFGSGTRLTVV.

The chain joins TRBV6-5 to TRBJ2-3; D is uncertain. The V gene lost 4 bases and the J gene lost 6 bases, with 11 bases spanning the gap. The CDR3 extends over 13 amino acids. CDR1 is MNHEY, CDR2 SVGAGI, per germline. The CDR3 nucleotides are TGTGCCAGCAGTTCGACTGCCCGGGATACGCAGTATTTT. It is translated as CASSSTARDTQYF.

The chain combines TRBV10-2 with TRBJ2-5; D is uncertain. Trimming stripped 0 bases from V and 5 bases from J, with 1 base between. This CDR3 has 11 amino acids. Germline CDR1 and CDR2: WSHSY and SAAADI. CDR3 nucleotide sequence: TGCGCCAGCAGTGAGTCGGAGACCCAGTACTTC. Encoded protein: CASSESETQYF.

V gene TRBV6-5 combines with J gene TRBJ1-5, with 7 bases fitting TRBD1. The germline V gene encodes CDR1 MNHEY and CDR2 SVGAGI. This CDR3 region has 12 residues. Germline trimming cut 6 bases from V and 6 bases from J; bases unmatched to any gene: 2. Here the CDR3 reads CASSQGGQPQHF. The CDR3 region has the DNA TGTGCCAGCAGCCAGGGGGGTCAGCCCCAGCATTTT.

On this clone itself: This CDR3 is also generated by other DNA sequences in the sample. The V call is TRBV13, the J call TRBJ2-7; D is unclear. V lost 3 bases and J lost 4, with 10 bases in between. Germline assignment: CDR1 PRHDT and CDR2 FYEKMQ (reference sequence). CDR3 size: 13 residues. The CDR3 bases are TGTGCCAGCAGCTTCTATTCCGGGTACGAGCAGTACTTC. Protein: CASSFYSGYEQYF. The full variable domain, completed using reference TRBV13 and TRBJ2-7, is AAGVIQSPRHLIKEKRETATLKCYPIPRHDTVYWYQQGPGQDPQFLISFYEKMQSDKGSIPDRFSAQQFSDYHSELNMSSLELGDSALYFCASSFYSGYEQYFGPGTRLTVT.

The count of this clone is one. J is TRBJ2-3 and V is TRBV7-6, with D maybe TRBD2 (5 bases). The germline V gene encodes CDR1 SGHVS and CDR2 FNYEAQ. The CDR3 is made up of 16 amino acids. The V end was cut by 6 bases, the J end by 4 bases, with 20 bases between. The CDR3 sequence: CASSDEVRGSADTQYF. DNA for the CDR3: TGTGCCAGCAGTGACGAGGTACGAGGGTCGGCAGATACGCAGTATTTT.

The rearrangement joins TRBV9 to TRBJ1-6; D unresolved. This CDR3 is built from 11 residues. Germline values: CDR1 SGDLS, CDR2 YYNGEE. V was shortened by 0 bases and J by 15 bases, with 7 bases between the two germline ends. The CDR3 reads CASSVGLDLHF. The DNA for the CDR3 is TGTGCCAGCAGCGTAGGTTTGGACCTCCACTTT.

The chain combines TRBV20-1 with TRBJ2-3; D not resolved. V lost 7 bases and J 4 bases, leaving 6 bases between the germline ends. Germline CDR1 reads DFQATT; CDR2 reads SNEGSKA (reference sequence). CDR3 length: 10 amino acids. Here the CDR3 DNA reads TGCAGTGAAGGATCAGATACGCAGTATTTT. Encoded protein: CSEGSDTQYF.

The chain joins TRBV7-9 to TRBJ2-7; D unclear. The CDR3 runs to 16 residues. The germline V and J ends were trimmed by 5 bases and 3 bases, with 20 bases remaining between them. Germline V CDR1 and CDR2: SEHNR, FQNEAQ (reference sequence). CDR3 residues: CASSDRDDPDNYEQYF. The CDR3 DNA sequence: TGTGCCAGCAGCGATCGAGACGACCCTGATAACTACGAGCAGTACTTC.

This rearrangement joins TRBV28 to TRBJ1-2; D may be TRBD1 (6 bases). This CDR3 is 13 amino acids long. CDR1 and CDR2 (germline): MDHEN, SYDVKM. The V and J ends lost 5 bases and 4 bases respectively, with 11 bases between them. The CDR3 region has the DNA TGTGCCAGCAGTAATACAGGGTTCTATGGCTACACCTTC. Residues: CASSNTGFYGYTF.

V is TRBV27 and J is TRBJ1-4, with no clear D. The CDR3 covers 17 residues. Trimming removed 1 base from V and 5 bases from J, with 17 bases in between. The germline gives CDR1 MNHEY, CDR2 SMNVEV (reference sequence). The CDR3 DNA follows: TGTGCCAGCAGTTTATTGGTCCCGGCGGGGATCAATGAAAAACTGTTTTTT. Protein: CASSLLVPAGINEKLFF. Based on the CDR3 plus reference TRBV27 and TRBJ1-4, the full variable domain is EAQVTQNPRYLITVTGKKLTVTCSQNMNHEYMSWYRQDPGLGLRQIYYSMNVEVTDKGDVPEGYKVSRKEKRNFPLILESPSPNQTSLYFCASSLLVPAGINEKLFFGSGTQLSVL.

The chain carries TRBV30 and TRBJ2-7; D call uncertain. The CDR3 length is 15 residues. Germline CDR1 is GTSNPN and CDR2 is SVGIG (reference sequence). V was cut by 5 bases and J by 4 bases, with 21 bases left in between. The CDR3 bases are TGTGCCTGGTTCCCCTTAAGGTATTCCCCTTACGAGCAGTACTTC. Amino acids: CAWFPLRYSPYEQYF. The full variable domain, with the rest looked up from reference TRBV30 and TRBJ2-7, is SQTIHQWPATLVQPVGSPLSLECTVEGTSNPNLYWYRQAAGRGLQLLFYSVGIGQISSEVPQNLSASRPQDRQFILSSKKLLLSDSGFYLCAWFPLRYSPYEQYFGPGTRLTVT.

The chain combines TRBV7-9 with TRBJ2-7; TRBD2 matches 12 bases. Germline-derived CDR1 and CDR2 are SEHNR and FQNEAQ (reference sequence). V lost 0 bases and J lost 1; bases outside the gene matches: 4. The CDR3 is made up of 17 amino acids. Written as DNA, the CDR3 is TGTGCCAGCAGCTTAGCGGTGGGGACTAGCGGGTCCTACGAGCAGTACTTC. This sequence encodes CASSLAVGTSGSYEQYF.

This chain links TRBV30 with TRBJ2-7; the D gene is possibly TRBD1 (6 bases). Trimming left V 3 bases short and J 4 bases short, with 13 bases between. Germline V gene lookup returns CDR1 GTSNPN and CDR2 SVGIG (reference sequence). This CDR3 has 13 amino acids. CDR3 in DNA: TGTGCCTGGAGACAACAGGGATTTTACGAGCAGTACTTC. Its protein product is CAWRQQGFYEQYF.

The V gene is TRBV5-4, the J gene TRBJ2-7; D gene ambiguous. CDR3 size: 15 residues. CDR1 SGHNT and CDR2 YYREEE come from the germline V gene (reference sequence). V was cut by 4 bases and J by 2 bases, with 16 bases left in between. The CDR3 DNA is TGTGCCAGCAGCCCACAAGGGCGGCCACCCTACGAGCAGTACTTC. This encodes CASSPQGRPPYEQYF. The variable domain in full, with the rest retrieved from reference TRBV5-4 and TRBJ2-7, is ETGVTQSPTHLIKTRGQQVTLRCSSQSGHNTVSWYQQALGQGPQFIFQYYREEENGRGNFPPRFSGLQFPNYSSELNVNALELDDSALYLCASSPQGRPPYEQYFGPGTRLTVT.

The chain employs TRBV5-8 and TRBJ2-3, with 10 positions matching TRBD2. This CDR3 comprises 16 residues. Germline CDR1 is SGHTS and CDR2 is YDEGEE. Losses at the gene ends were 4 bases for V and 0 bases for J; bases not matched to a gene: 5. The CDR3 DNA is TGTGCCAGCAGCGTAGGACTAGCGGTGAGCACAGATACGCAGTATTTT. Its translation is CASSVGLAVSTDTQYF.

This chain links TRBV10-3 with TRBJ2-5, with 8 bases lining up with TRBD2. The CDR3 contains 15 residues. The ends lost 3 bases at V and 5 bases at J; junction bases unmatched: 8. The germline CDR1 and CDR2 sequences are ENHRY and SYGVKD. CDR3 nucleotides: TGTGCCATCAGTGAACTCGGGGGGGCCGGGGAGACCCAGTACTTC. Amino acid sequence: CAISELGGAGETQYF.

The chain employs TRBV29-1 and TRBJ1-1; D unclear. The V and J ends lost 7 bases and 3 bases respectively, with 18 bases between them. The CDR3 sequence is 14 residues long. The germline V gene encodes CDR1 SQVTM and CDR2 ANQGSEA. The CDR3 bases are TGCAGCGGGTTCGGATATGAGGTTGACACTGAAGCTTTCTTT. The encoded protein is CSGFGYEVDTEAFF.

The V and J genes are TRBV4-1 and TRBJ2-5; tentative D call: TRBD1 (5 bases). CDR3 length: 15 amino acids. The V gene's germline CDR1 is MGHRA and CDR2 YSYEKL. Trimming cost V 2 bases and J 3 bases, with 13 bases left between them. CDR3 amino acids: CASSQPPTGEETQYF. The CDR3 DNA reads TGCGCCAGCAGCCAACCTCCCACAGGAGAAGAGACCCAGTACTTC.

DNA of the CDR3: TGTGCCATCAGTCCCGGACTAGCGGGAGTAGCGGAGCGCACCTACAATGAGCAGTTCTTC. This translates into CAISPGLAGVAERTYNEQFF. The chain carries TRBV10-3 and TRBJ2-1; 13 nucleotides align to TRBD2. With 5 bases clipped from V and 2 bases from J, the junction kept 15 bases outside the gene matches. In germline, CDR1 is ENHRY, CDR2 SYGVKD. This CDR3 region has 20 residues.

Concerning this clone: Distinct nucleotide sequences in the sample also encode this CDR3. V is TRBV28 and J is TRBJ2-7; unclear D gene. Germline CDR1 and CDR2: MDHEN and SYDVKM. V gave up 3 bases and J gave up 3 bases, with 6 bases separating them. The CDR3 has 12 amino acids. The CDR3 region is CASSLADYEQYF. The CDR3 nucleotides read TGTGCCAGCAGTTTGGCCGACTACGAGCAGTACTTC.

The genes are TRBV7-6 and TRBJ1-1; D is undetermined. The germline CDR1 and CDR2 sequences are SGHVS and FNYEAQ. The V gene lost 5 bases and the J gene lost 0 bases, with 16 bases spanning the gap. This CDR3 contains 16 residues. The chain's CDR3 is CASSADAYGLNTEAFF. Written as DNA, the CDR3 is TGTGCCAGCAGCGCGGACGCTTACGGATTGAACACTGAAGCTTTCTTT.